This is a list of T cell receptor beta chains from one sample in a study of a mutant IDH1 vaccine in newly diagnosed glioma. TCRdb's table, derived via immunoSEQ multiplex PCR, lists solely in-frame clones and lacks some. In the table there are tens of thousands of clones, 84% of which are singletons. Their antigens remain unidentified. Sequences were derived from PBMCs, sampled from a glioma patient whose treatment included an IDH1 peptide vaccine. All receptors come from a man younger than 45 with glioma. Both conserved end residues are part of each CDR3. D genes are given only for firm matches. Not all rows give a size; the values are once, few, many and, for expanded clones, a class.

TGTGCCACCAGCAGAGGAGGACTCGACGAGCAGTACTTC,CATSRGGLDEQYF,TRBJ2-7,TRBV15,-,-
TGTGCCAGCAGCCAAGACAGGGGGCTAGACTATGGCTACACCTTC,CASSQDRGLDYGYTF,TRBJ1-2,TRBV7-2,-,TRBD1
TGTGCCAGCAGCCGCCGACAGGGAGGCTTTGGCTACACCTTC,CASSRRQGGFGYTF,TRBJ1-2,TRBV7-6,-,TRBD1
TGTGCCAGCAGCAGACAGGGTGGTAGCGATGAGCAGTTCTTC,CASSRQGGSDEQFF,TRBJ2-1,TRBV2,-,TRBD1
TGTGCCAGCAGTCCGACTGCAGGGGGCCGTGAAGCTTTCTTT,CASSPTAGGREAFF,TRBJ1-1,TRBV6-5,-,TRBD1
TGCGCCAGCAGTTCGAGGACAGTAAATTCCTATGGCTACACCTTC,CASSSRTVNSYGYTF,TRBJ1-2,TRBV5-1,once,-
TGCGCCAGCAGCTTCCCTATCGGGACAGGGGGCACCGGGGAGCTGTTTTTT,CASSFPIGTGGTGELFF,TRBJ2-2,TRBV5-1,-,TRBD1
TGTGCCAGCAGAATTACAGGGCGGGAGGGCTACACCTTC,CASRITGREGYTF,TRBJ1-2,TRBV6-1,-,-
TGTGCCACCCGGCCTTGGGGAAACACTGAAGCTTTCTTT,CATRPWGNTEAFF,TRBJ1-1,TRBV25-1,-,-
TGTGCCAGCACGCGGGGAGGCCGGGTAGAGACCCAGTACTTC,CASTRGGRVETQYF,TRBJ2-5,TRBV7-6,-,-
TGTGCCAGCAGAGAAAGCACTGAAGCTTTCTTT,CASRESTEAFF,TRBJ1-1,TRBV6-5,once,-
TGTGCCAGCAGCGACCGGGACAGGGGGTTCACTGAAGCTTTCTTT,CASSDRDRGFTEAFF,TRBJ1-1,TRBV11-2,few,TRBD1
TGTGCCAGCAGCTTAGGAGGGGGGAACACTGAAGCTTTCTTT,CASSLGGGNTEAFF,TRBJ1-1,TRBV7-8,-,-
TGCAGCGTTGAAGATCATGAGGCCTCCTACGAGCAGTACTTC,CSVEDHEASYEQYF,TRBJ2-7,TRBV29-1,-,-
TGTGCCAGCAAATCCGGGACAGGGCATCGCTACACCTTC,CASKSGTGHRYTF,TRBJ1-2,TRBV28,-,TRBD1
TGTGCCAGCAGCTTGGAAGTTTTTGGGACCAGGGAGACCCAGTACTTC,CASSLEVFGTRETQYF,TRBJ2-5,TRBV5-6,-,-
TGTGCCAGCAGCTTGGGACTAGCGGGGTTCGGGGAGCTGTTTTTT,CASSLGLAGFGELFF,TRBJ2-2,TRBV5-4,-,TRBD2
TGTGCCAGCAGCTTAGTCACTGCGGTCTATGGCTACACCTTC,CASSLVTAVYGYTF,TRBJ1-2,TRBV7-2,-,-
TGTGCCAGCAGCCGAGGATCGACGGGAACGGGTGAAGCTTTCTTT,CASSRGSTGTGEAFF,TRBJ1-1,TRBV7-9,-,-
TGCGCCAGCAGTGAAGCGGCTCTTAGCACAGATACGCAGTATTTT,CASSEAALSTDTQYF,TRBJ2-3,TRBV10-1,-,-
TGTGCCAGCAGCGAGGGACAGGGAGCGGCTGGGGTTAATGAAAAACTGTTTTTT,CASSEGQGAAGVNEKLFF,TRBJ1-4,TRBV2,-,TRBD1
TGTGCAAGTAGGATGAGAGGTGGGGCCAACGTCCTGACTTTC,CASRMRGGANVLTF,TRBJ2-6,TRBV19,-,-
TGCGCCAGCAGCTCCATGGGAACAGGCGGAAGTCGGCTCACTTACGAGCAGTACTTC,CASSSMGTGGSRLTYEQYF,TRBJ2-7,TRBV5-1,-,-
TGTGCCAGTGGTCCCCTGAATTCACCCCTCCACTTT,CASGPLNSPLHF,TRBJ1-6,TRBV6-5,once,-
TGTGCCAGCAGCCGCAGGCGGGGGCACGAGCAGTACTTC,CASSRRRGHEQYF,TRBJ2-7,TRBV5-6,-,-